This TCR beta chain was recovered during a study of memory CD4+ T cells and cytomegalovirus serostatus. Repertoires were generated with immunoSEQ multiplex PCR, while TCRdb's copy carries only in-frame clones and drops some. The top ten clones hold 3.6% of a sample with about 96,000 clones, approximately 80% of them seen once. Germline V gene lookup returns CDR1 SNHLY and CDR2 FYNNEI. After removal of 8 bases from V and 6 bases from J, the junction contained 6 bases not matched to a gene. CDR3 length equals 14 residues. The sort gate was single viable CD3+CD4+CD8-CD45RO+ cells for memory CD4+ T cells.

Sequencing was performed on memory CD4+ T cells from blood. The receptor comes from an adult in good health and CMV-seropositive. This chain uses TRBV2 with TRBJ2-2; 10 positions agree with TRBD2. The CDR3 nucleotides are TGTGCCAGCCTCGGGCTAGCGGGAGCCGGGGAGCTGTTTTTT. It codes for CASLGLAGAGELFF.